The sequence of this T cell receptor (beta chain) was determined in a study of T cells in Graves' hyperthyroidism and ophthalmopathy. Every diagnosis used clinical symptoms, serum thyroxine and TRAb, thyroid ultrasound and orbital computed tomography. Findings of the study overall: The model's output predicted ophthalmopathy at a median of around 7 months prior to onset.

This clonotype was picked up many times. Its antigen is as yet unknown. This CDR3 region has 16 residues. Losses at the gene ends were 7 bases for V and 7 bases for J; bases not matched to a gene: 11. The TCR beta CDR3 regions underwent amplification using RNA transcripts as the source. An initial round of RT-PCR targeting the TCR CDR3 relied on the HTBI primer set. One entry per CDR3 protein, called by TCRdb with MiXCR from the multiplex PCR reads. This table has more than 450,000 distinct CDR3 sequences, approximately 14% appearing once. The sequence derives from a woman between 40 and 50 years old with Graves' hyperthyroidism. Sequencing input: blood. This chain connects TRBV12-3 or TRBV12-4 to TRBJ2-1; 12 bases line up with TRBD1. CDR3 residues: CASTSGGTGGKNEQFF. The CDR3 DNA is TGTGCCAGCACCTCAGGGGGGACAGGGGGCAAGAATGAGCAGTTCTTC.